Sequencing of this T cell receptor (beta chain) was carried out in a study of human T cells and chemical hapten exposure. At the level of the study: Predominantly women, the patients had alopecia areata, totalis or universalis.

This clonotype was seen many times. Time point defined: patch test 1, 2 weeks after DPC sensitization. Treatment described: therapeutic diphenylcyclopropenone sensitization with weekly scalp DPC. In every case, blood was obtained before the patch test was applied. Germline CDR1 and CDR2: KGHDR and SFDVKD. The CDR3 sequence is 17 residues long. The trim removed 4 bases at V and 2 bases at J, leaving 4 bases unmatched. In the original processing: Between roughly 20,000 and 700,000 TCRs appeared in each sample, and the median stood at roughly 100,000. Using its own MiXCR run on the RACE reads, TCRdb lists one record per CDR3 protein. None of the V and J calls come from the authors' own analysis; TCRdb made them. The sample shows about 120,000 distinct CDR3 sequences, about 12% of them seen only once.

The genes are TRBV24-1 and TRBJ2-2, with 12 bases fitting TRBD1. The sample here was whole blood, taken in connection with sensitization to the hapten diphenylcyclopropenone (DPC). This TCR came from a woman aged 45 to 65 with alopecia areata. Some clones in this sample may be carry-over from other donors' samples. For the CDR3, the DNA is TGTGCCACCAGTGAACCTGGGACAGGGGGCAACACCGGGGAGCTGTTTTTT. Protein product: CATSEPGTGGNTGELFF.